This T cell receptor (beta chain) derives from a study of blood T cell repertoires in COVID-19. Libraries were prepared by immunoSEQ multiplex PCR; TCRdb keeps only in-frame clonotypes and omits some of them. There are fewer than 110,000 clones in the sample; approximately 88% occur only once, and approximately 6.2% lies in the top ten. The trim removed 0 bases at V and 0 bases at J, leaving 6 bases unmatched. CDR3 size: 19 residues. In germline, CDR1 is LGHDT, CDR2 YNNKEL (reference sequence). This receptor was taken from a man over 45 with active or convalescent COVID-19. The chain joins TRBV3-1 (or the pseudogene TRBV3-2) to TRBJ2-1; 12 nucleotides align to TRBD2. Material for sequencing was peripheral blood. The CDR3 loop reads CASSQDELAGGHSYNEQFF. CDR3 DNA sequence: TGTGCCAGCAGCCAAGATGAACTAGCGGGAGGTCACTCCTACAATGAGCAGTTCTTC.